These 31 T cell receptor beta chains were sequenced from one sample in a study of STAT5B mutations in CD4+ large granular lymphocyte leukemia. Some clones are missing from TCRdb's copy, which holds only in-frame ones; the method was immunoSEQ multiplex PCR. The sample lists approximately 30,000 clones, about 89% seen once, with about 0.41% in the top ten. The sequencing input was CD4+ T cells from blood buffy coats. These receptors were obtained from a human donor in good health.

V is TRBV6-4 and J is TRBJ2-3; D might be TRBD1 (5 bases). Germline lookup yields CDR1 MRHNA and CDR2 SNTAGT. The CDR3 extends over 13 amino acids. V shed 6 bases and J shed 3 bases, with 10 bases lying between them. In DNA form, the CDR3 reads TGTGCCAGCAGCCGACAGACTACAGATACGCAGTATTTT. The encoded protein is CASSRQTTDTQYF.

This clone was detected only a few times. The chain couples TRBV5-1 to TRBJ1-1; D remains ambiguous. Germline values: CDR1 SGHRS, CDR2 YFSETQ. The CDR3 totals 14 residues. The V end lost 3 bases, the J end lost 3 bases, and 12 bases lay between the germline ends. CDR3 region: CASSSLRRDTEAFF. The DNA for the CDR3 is TGCGCCAGCAGCTCCCTCAGGCGGGACACTGAAGCTTTCTTT.

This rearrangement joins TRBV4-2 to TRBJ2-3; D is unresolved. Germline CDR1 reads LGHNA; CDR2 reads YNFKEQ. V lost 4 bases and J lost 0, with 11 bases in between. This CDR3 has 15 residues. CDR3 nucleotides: TGTGCCAGCAGCCGTACGACTGGGAGCACAGATACGCAGTATTTT. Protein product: CASSRTTGSTDTQYF.

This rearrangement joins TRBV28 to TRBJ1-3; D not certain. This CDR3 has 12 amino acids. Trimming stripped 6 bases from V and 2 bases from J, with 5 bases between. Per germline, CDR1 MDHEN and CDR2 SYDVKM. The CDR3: CASRTPGNTIYF. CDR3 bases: TGTGCCAGCAGGACCCCTGGAAACACCATATATTTT.

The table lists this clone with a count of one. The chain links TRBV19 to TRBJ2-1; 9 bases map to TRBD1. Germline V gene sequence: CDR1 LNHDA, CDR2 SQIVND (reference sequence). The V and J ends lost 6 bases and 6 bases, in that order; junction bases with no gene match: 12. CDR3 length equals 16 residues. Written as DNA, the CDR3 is TGTGCCAGTAGCCCCCTCACAGGGGGCCTGGGCAATGAGCAGTTCTTC. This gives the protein CASSPLTGGLGNEQFF.

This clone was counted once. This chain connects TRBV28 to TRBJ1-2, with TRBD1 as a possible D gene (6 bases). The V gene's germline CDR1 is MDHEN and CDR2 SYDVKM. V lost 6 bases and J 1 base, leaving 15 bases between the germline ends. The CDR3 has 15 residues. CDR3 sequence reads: CASRPGGPYNYGYTF. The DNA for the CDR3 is TGTGCCAGCAGACCGGGGGGGCCTTATAACTATGGCTACACCTTC.

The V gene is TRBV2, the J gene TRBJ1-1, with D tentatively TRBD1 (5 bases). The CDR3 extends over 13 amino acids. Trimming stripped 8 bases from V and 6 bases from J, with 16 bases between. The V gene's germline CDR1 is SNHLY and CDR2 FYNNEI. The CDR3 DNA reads TGTGCCAGCGAGTTGGACATTAACCCTGAAGCTTTCTTT. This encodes CASELDINPEAFF.

The CDR3: CASSLISGTYEQYF. The CDR3 nucleotides read TGTGCCAGCAGCTTGATTTCGGGAACCTACGAGCAGTACTTC. The chain has TRBV5-6 and TRBJ2-7; D might be TRBD2 (5 bases). The V gene lost 1 base and the J gene lost 2 bases, with 10 bases spanning the gap. CDR3 length equals 14 residues. The germline V gene encodes CDR1 SGHDT and CDR2 YYEEEE.

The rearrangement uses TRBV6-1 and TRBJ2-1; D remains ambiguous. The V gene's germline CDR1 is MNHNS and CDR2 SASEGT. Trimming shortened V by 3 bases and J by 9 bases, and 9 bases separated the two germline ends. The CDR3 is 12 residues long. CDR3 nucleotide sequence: TGTGCCAGCAGTGATAGGGTTGGTGAGCAGTTCTTC. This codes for CASSDRVGEQFF.

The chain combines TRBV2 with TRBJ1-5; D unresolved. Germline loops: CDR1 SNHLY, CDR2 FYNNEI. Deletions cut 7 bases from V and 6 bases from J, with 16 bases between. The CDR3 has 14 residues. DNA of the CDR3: TGTGCCAGCACCGGAATATCGGCGCGTCAGCCCCAGCATTTT. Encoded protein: CASTGISARQPQHF.

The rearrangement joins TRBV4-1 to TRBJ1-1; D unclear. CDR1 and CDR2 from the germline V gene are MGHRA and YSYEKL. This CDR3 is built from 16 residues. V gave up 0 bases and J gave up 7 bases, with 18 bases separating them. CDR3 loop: CASSQDLAGPSYEAFF. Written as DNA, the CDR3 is TGCGCCAGCAGCCAAGATTTGGCGGGTCCTTCCTATGAAGCTTTCTTT.

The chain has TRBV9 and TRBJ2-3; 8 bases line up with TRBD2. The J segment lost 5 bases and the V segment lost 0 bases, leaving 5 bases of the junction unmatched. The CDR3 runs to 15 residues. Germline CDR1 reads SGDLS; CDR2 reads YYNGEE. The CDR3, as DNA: TGTGCCAGCAGCGTAGTGGGGGGACTAGGAGATACGCAGTATTTT. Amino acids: CASSVVGGLGDTQYF.

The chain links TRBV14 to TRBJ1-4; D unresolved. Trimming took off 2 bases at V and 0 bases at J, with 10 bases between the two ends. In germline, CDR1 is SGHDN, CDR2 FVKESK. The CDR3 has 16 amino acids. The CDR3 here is CASSQRWTTTNEKLFF. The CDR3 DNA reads TGTGCCAGCAGCCAAAGGTGGACCACAACTAATGAAAAACTGTTTTTT.

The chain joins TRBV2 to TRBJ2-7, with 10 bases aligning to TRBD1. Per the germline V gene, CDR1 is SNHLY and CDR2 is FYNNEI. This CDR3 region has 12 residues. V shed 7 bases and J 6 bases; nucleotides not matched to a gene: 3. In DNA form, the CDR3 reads TGTGCCAGCACCGACAGGGGGCGCGAGCAGTACTTC. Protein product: CASTDRGREQYF.

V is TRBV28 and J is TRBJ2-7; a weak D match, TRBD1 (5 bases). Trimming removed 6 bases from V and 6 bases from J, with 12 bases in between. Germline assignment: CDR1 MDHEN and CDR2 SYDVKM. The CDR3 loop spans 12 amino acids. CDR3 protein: CASSQPGREQYF. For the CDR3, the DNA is TGTGCCAGCAGCCAACCAGGGCGCGAGCAGTACTTC.

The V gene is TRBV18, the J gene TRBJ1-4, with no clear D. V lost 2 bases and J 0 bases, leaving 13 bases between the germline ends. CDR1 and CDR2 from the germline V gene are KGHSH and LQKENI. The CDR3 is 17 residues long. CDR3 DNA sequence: TGTGCCAGCTCACCAGTGGCCGGGGTTGCAACTAATGAAAAACTGTTTTTT. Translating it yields CASSPVAGVATNEKLFF. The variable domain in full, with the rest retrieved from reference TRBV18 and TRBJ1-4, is NAGVMQNPRHLVRRRGQEARLRCSPMKGHSHVYWYRQLPEEGLKFMVYLQKENIIDESGMPKERFSAEFPKEGPSILRIQQVVRGDSAAYFCASSPVAGVATNEKLFFGSGTQLSVL.

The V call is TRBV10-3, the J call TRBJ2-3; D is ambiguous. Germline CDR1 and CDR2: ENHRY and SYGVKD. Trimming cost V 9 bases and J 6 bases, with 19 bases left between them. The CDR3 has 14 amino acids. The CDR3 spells CAMGLGSLEDTQYF. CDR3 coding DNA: TGTGCCATGGGCCTGGGCAGCTTAGAGGATACGCAGTATTTT.

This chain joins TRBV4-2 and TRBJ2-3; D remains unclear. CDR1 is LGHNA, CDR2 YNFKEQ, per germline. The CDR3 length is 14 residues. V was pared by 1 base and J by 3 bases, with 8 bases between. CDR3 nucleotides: TGTGCCAGCAGCCAAGGACTGCCTACAGATACGCAGTATTTT. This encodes CASSQGLPTDTQYF.

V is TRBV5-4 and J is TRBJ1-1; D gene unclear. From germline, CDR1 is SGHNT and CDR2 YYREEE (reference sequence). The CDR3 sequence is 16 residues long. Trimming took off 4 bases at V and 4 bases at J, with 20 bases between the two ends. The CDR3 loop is CASSDGNPIFVTEAFF. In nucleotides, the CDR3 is TGTGCCAGCAGCGACGGGAATCCGATTTTTGTCACTGAAGCTTTCTTT.

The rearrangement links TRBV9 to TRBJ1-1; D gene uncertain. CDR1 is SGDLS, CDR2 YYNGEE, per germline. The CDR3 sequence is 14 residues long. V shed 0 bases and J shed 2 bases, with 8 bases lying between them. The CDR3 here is CASSVAQTNTEAFF. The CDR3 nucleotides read TGTGCCAGCAGCGTAGCCCAGACTAACACTGAAGCTTTCTTT.

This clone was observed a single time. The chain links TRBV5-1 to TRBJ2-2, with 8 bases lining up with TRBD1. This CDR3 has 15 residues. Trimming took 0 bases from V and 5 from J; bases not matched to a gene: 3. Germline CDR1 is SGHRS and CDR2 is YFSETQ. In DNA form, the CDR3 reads TGCGCCAGCAGCTTGGGGACAGGGCAGACCGGGGAGCTGTTTTTT. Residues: CASSLGTGQTGELFF.

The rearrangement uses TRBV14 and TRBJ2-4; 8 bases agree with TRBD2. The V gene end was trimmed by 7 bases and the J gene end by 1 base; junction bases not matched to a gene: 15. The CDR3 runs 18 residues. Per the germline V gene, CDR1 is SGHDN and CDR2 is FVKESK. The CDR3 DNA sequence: TGTGCCAGCAACCCCCCGCACCGGCGGGGGGCGGCCAAAAACATTCAGTACTTC. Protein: CASNPPHRRGAAKNIQYF.

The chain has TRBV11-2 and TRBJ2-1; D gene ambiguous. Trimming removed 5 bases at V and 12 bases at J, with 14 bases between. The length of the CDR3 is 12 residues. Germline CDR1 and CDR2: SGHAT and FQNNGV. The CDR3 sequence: CASSEQTGLQFF. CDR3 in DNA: TGTGCCAGCAGCGAGCAGACCGGGCTGCAGTTCTTC. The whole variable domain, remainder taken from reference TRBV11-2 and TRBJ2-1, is EAGVAQSPRYKIIEKRQSVAFWCNPISGHATLYWYQQILGQGPKLLIQFQNNGVVDDSQLPKDRFSAERLKGVDSTLKIQPAKLEDSAVYLCASSEQTGLQFFGPGTRLTVL.

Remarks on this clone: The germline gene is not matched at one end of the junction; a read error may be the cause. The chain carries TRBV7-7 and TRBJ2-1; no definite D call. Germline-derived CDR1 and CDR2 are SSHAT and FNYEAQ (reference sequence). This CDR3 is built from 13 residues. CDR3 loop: CASSLDLYNEQFF. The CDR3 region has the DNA TGTGCTAGCAGCTTGGACCTCTACAATGAGCAGTTCTTC.

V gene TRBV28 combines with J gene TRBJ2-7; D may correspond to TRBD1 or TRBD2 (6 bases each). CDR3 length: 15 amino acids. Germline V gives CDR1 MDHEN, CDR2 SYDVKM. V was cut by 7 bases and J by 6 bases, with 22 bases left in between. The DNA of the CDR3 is TGTGCCAGCACCTGGGGGGCGGGTCCCCACGCCGAGCAGTACTTC. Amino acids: CASTWGAGPHAEQYF. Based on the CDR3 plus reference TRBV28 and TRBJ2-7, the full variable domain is DVKVTQSSRYLVKRTGEKVFLECVQDMDHENMFWYRQDPGLGLRLIYFSYDVKMKEKGDIPEGYSVSREKKERFSLILESASTNQTSMYLCASTWGAGPHAEQYFGPGTRLTVT.

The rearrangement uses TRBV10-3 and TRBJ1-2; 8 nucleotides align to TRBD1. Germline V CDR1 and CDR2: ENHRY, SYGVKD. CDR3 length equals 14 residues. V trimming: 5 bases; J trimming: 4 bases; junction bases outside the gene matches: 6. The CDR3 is CAISSTGTGYGYTF. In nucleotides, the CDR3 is TGTGCCATCAGTTCCACCGGGACAGGCTATGGCTACACCTTC.

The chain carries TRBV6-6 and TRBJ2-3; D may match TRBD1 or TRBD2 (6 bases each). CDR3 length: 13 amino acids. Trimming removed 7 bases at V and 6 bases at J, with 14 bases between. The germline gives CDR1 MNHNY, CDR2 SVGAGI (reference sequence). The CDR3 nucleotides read TGTGCCAGCATGGATACAGGGACTGATACGCAGTATTTT. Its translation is CASMDTGTDTQYF.

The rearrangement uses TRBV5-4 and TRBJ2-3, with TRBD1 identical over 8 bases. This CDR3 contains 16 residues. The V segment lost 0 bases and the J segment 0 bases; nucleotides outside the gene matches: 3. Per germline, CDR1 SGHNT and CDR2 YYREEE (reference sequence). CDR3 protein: CASSLGGQESTDTQYF. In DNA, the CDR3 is TGTGCCAGCAGCTTGGGGGGACAGGAGAGCACAGATACGCAGTATTTT.

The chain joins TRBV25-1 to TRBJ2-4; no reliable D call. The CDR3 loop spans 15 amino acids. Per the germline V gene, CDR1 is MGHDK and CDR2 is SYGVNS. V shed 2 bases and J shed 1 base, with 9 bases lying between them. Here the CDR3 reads CASSEIGTAKNIQYF. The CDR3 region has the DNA TGTGCCAGCAGTGAAATCGGTACGGCCAAAAACATTCAGTACTTC.

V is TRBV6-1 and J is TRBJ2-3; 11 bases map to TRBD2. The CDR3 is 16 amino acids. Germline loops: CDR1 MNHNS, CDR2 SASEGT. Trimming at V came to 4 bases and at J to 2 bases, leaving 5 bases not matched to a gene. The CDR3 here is CASSVTTSGTTDTQYF. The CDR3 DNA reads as TGTGCCAGCAGTGTTACGACTAGCGGGACCACAGATACGCAGTATTTT.

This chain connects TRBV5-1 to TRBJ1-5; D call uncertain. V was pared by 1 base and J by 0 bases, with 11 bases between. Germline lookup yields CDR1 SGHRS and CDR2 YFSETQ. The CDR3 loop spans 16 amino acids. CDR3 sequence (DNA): TGCGCCAGCAGCTTGATGGGGAGCCATAGCAATCAGCCCCAGCATTTT. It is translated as CASSLMGSHSNQPQHF.